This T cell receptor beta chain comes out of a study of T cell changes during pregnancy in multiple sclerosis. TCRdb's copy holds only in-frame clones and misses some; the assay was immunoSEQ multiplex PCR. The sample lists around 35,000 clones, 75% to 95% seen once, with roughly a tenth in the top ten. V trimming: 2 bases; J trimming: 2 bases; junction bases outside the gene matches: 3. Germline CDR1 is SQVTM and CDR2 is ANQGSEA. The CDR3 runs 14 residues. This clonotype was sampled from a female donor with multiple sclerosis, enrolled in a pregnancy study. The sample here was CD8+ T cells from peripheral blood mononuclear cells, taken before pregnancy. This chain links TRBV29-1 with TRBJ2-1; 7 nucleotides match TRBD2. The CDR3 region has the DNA TGCAGCGTTGAACTAGCGGAAACCTACAATGAGCAGTTCTTC. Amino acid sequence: CSVELAETYNEQFF.